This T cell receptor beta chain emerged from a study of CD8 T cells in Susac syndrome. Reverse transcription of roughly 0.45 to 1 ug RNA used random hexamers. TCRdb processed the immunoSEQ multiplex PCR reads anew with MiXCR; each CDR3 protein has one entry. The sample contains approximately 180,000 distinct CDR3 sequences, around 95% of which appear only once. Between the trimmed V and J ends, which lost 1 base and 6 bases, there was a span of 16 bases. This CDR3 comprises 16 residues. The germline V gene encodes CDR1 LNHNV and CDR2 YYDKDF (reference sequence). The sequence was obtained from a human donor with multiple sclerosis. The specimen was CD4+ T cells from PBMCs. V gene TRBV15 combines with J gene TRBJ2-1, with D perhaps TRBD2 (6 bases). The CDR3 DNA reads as TGTGCCACCAGCAGAGTCCAAGCGGGTGCCTTCAATGAGCAGTTCTTC. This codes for CATSRVQAGAFNEQFF.